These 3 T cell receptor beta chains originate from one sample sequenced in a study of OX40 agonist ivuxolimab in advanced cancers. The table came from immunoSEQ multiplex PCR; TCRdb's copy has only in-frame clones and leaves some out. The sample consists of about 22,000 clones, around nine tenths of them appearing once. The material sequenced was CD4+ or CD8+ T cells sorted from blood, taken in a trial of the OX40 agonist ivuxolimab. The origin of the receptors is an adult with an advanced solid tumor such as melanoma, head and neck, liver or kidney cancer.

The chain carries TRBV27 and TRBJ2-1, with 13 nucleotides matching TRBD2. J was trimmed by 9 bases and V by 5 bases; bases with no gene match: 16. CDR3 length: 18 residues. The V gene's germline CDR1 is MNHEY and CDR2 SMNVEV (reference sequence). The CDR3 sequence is CASSPTSSGTSGTPEQFF. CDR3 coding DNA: TGTGCCAGCAGTCCGACGAGCTCCGGGACTAGCGGGACTCCTGAGCAGTTCTTC.

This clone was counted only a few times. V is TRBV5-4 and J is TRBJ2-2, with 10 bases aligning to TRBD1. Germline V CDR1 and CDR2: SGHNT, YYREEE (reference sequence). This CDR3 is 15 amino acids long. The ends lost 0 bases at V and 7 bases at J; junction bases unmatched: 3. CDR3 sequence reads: CASSLGGTGDGELFF. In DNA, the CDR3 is TGTGCCAGCAGCTTGGGCGGGACAGGGGACGGGGAGCTGTTTTTT.

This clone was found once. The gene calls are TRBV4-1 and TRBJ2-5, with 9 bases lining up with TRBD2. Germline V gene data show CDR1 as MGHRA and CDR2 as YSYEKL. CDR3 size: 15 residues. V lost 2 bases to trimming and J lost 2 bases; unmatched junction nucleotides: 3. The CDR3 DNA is TGCGCCAGCAGCCAACGGACTAGCGAACAAGAGACCCAGTACTTC. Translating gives CASSQRTSEQETQYF.